This T cell receptor beta chain comes out of a study of blood T cell repertoires in COVID-19. Study information: T cells, B-cell-depleted T cells, or PBMCs provided the cDNA or gDNA that served as material.

Enrollees, about 18 to 90 years old, lived in 24 US areas. CDR1 is SGDLS, CDR2 YYNGEE, per germline. The V gene lost 0 bases and the J gene lost 6 bases, with 15 bases spanning the gap. The CDR3 is 16 amino acids. Sequencing was performed with immunoSEQ multiplex PCR; in TCRdb, only in-frame clones are kept and a portion is missing. Here the sample spans a few hundred thousand clones, approximately 90% being singletons. V usage is TRBV9 and J usage is TRBJ2-2; D may be TRBD1 (6 bases). The sequence came from a man between 18 and 29 years old who had recovered from COVID-19. The sequenced material came from PBMCs or T cells enriched from blood (not recorded which). The CDR3 loop reads CASSVDVRGVAGELFF. CDR3 sequence (DNA): TGTGCCAGCAGCGTAGATGTCAGGGGAGTAGCCGGGGAGCTGTTTTTT.